This TCR beta chain was captured by sequencing in a study of vaccination and CD4 T cells after COVID-19. Overall study: Overlapping spike peptides of SARS-CoV-2, HCoV-NL63, HCoV-OC43 and HCoV-229E stimulated the cells.

Cultured CD4+ T cell DNA was sequenced using the Oncomine TCR Beta short-read assay. Via MiXCR, TCRdb re-called the PCR reads, giving one row per CDR3 protein. This table has 5,000 to 6,000 distinct CDR3 sequences, around two fifths appearing once. Trimming pared 7 bases from V and 2 bases from J, leaving 11 bases between. Germline V lookup: CDR1 LNHDA, CDR2 SQIVND (reference sequence). The CDR3 runs to 13 residues. Stated treatment: roughly nine-day PBMC culture with coronavirus spike peptide pools or control peptides (ViraFEST assay). Harvesting of the unexposed donor's CD4+ T cells predated the COVID-19 pandemic (2011-2018). ViraFEST grew antigen-specific T cells using peptide pools, then sequenced TCRs. Both day 3 and day 7 involved replacing half of the medium with fresh IL-2 medium. Comment on this clonotype: Its specificity is not known.

The chain combines TRBV19 with TRBJ1-2; D might be TRBD1 (6 bases). This sequence originates from a human donor in good health. The sample was CD4+ T cells from blood, cultured in vitro. The chain's CDR3 is CASTSTGNYGYTF. CDR3 nucleotides: TGTGCCAGTACCTCTACAGGGAACTATGGCTACACCTTC.